This T cell receptor (beta chain) was documented in a study of T cell responses to AZD1222 COVID-19 vaccine. Produced via immunoSEQ multiplex PCR; TCRdb's table is partial and in-frame only. Found here are about 72,000 clones, roughly nine tenths of them singletons; the top ten hold about 28%. Germline V lookup: CDR1 SEHNR, CDR2 FQNEAQ (reference sequence). The ends were cut back, 5 bases at V and 6 bases at J, with 17 bases in the middle. CDR3 length: 14 residues. The sequence was collected from an adult who received the AZD1222 COVID-19 vaccine. The gene calls are TRBV7-9 and TRBJ2-7; TRBD1 might be the D (5 bases). The sequencing here drew on peripheral blood, taken 28 days after the second AZD1222 dose. CDR3 nucleotide sequence: TGTGCCAGCAGCGAAGGGTTTCAAAGGGGCGAGCAGTACTTC. Amino acids: CASSEGFQRGEQYF.